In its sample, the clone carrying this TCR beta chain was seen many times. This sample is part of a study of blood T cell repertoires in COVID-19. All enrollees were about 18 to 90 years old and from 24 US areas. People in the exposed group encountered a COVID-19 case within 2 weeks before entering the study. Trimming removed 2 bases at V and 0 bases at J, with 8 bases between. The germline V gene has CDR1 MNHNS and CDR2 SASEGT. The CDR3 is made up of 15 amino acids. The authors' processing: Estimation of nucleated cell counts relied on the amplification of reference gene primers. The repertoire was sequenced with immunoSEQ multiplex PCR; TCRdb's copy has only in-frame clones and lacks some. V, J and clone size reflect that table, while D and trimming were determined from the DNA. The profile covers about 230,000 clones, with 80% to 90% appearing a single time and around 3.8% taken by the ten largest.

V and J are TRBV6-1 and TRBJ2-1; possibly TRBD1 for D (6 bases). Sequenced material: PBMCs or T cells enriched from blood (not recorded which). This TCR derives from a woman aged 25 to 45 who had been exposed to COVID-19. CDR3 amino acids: CASSEIGGSYNEQFF. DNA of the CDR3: TGTGCCAGCAGTGAAATAGGGGGCTCCTACAATGAGCAGTTCTTC.